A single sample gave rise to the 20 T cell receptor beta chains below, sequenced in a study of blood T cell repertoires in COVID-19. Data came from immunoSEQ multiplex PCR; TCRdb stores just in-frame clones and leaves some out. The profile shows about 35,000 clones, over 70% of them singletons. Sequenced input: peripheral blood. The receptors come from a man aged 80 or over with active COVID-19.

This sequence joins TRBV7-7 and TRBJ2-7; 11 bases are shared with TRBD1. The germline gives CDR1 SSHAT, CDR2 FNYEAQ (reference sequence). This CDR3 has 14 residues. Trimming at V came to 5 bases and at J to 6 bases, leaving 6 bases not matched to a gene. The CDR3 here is CASSAGQGASEQYF. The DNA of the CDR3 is TGTGCCAGCAGCGCCGGACAGGGGGCGAGCGAGCAGTACTTC. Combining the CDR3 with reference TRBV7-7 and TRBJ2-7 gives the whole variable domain GAGVSQSPRYKVTKRGQDVTLRCDPISSHATLYWYQQALGQGPEFLTYFNYEAQPDKSGLPSDRFSAERPEGSISTLTIQRTEQRDSAMYRCASSAGQGASEQYFGPGTRLTVT.

The CDR3, as DNA: TGTGCCACCAGTGATTCTGAGGGACAGGGGGCGGGGGAGACCCAGTACTTC. Residues: CATSDSEGQGAGETQYF. J is TRBJ2-5 and V is TRBV24-1, with 12 bases identical to TRBD1. Germline V lookup: CDR1 KGHDR, CDR2 SFDVKD. The CDR3 totals 17 residues. J was trimmed by 5 bases and V by 2 bases; bases with no gene match: 8.

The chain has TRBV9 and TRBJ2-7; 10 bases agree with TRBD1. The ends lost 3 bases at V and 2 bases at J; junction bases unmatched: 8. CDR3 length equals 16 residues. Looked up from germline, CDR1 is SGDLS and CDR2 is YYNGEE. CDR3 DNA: TGTGCCAGCAGCGAGGGACAGGGGCCGTTGACCTACGAGCAGTACTTC. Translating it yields CASSEGQGPLTYEQYF.

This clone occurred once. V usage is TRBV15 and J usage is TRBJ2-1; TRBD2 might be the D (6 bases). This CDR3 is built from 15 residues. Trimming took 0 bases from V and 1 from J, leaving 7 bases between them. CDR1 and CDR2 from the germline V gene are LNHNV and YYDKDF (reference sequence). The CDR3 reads CATSRDGGSYNEQFF. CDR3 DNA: TGTGCCACCAGCAGAGACGGAGGGTCCTACAATGAGCAGTTCTTC.

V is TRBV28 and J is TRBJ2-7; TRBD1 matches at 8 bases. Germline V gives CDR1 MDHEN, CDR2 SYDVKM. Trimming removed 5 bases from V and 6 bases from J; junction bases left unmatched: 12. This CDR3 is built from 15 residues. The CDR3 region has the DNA TGTGCCAGCAGTACGGGACAGGTCAGGATCGGCGAGCAGTACTTC. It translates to CASSTGQVRIGEQYF.

The CDR3 DNA is TGTGCCAGTAGTATAGCGGCACTGGGACAGTGGGACACTGAAGCTTTCTTT. Its translation is CASSIAALGQWDTEAFF. The chain employs TRBV19 and TRBJ1-1, with 7 bases lining up with TRBD1. CDR1 is LNHDA and CDR2 is SQIVND in the germline V gene (reference sequence). CDR3 size: 17 residues. The ends lost 1 base at V and 3 bases at J; junction bases unmatched: 11. The full variable domain, its missing parts supplied by reference TRBV19 and TRBJ1-1, is DGGITQSPKYLFRKEGQNVTLSCEQNLNHDAMYWYRQDPGQGLRLIYYSQIVNDFQKGDIAEGYSVSREKKESFPLTVTSAQKNPTAFYLCASSIAALGQWDTEAFFGQGTRLTVV.

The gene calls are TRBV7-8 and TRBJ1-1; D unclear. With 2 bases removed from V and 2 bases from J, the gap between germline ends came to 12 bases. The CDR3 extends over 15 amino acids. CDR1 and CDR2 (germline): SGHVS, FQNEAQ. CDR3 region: CASSLSSGTNTEAFF. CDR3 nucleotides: TGTGCCAGCAGCTTATCATCAGGTACTAACACTGAAGCTTTCTTT.

The CDR3: CASSLDRLSTDTQYF. Here the CDR3 DNA reads TGCGCCAGCAGCCTGGACAGGTTAAGCACAGATACGCAGTATTTT. V and J are TRBV10-1 and TRBJ2-3; TRBD1 matches at 7 bases. The CDR3 consists of 15 residues. V lost 6 bases to trimming and J lost 0 bases; unmatched junction nucleotides: 6. Germline V gene data show CDR1 as WNHNN and CDR2 as SYGVQD (reference sequence).

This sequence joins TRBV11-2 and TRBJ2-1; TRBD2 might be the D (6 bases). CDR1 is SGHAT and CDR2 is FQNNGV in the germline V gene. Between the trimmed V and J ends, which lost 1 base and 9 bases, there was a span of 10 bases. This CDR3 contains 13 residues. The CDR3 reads CASSLAGAGEQFF. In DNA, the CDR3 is TGTGCCAGCAGCTTAGCGGGAGCGGGTGAGCAGTTCTTC.

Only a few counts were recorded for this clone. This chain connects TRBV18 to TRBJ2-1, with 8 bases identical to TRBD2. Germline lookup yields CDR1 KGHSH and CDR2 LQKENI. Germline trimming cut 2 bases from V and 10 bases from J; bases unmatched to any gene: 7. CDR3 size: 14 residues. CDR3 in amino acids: CASSPKAGVREQFF. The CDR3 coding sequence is TGTGCCAGCTCACCAAAAGCGGGAGTACGGGAGCAGTTCTTC.

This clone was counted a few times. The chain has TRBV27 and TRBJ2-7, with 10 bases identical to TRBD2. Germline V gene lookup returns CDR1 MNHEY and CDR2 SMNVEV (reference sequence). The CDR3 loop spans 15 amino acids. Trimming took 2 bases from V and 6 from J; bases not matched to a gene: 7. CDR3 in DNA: TGTGCCAGCAGTTTAGGGGCTAGCGGGAGTCGCGAGCAGTACTTC. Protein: CASSLGASGSREQYF.

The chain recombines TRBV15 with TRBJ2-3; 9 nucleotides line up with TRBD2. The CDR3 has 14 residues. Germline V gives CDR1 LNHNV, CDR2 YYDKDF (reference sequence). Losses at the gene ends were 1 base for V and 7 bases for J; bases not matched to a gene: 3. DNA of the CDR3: TGTGCCACCAGCAGAGGACTAGCGGAATATACGCAGTATTTT. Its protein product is CATSRGLAEYTQYF.

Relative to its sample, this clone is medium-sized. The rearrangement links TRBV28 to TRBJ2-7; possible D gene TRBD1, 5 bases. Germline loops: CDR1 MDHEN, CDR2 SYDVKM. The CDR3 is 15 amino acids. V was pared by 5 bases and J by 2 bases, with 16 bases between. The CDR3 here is CASSKGRTTAYEQYF. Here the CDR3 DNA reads TGTGCCAGCAGTAAAGGGCGGACAACAGCCTACGAGCAGTACTTC.

Written as DNA, the CDR3 is TGTGCCAGTAGTATCCCCAGACTAGCGGGAGCCACCGGGGAGCTGTTTTTT. Its translation is CASSIPRLAGATGELFF. The chain joins TRBV19 to TRBJ2-2; the match to TRBD2 covers 12 bases. The trim removed 3 bases at V and 4 bases at J, leaving 6 bases unmatched. This CDR3 contains 17 residues. Germline V gene sequence: CDR1 LNHDA, CDR2 SQIVND (reference sequence).

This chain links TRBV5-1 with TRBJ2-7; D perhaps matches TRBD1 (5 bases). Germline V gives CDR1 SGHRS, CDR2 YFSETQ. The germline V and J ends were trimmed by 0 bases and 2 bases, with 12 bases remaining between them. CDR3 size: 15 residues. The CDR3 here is CASSLATGPTYEQYF. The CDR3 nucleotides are TGCGCCAGCAGCTTGGCCACAGGTCCTACCTACGAGCAGTACTTC.

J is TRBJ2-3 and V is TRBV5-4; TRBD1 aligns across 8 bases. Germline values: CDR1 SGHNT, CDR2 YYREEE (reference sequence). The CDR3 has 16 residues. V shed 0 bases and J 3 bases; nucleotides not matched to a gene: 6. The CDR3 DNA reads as TGTGCCAGCAGCTTGGGGACAGGGACGGGAACAGATACGCAGTATTTT. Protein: CASSLGTGTGTDTQYF.

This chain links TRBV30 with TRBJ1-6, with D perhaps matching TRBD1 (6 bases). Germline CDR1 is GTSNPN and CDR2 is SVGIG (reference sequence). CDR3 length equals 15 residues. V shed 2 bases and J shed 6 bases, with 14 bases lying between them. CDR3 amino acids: CAWSSRGGRNSPLHF. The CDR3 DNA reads TGTGCCTGGAGTAGCAGGGGCGGACGTAATTCACCCCTCCACTTT. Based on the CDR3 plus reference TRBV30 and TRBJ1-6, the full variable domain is SQTIHQWPATLVQPVGSPLSLECTVEGTSNPNLYWYRQAAGRGLQLLFYSVGIGQISSEVPQNLSASRPQDRQFILSSKKLLLSDSGFYLCAWSSRGGRNSPLHFGNGTRLTVT.

CDR3 amino acids: CASTVPGVLADTQYF. DNA for the CDR3: TGTGCCAGCACTGTTCCGGGAGTGCTCGCAGATACGCAGTATTTT. The J gene is TRBJ2-3, the V gene TRBV28; D may be TRBD2 (6 bases). The CDR3 covers 15 residues. From germline, CDR1 is MDHEN and CDR2 SYDVKM. V gave up 7 bases and J gave up 4 bases, with 18 bases separating them.

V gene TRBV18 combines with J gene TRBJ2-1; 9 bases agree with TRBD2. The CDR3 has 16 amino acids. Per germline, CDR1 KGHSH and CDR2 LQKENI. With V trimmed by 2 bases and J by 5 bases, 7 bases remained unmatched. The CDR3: CASSPILRLADNEQFF. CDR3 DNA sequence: TGTGCCAGCTCACCAATTTTGAGACTAGCGGACAATGAGCAGTTCTTC.

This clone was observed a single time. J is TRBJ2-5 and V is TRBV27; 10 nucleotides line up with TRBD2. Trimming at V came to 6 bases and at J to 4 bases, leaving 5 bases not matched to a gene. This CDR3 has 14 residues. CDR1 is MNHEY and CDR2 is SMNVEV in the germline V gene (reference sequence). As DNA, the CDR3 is TGTGCCAGCAGGTTACTAGCGGGAACAGAGACCCAGTACTTC. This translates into CASRLLAGTETQYF.